One and the same sample provided the 19 T cell receptor beta chains below, sequenced in a study of cytomegalovirus exposure and HLA in healthy donors. The method was immunoSEQ multiplex PCR; TCRdb's version includes in-frame clones alone and lacks a portion of them. The sample has a few hundred thousand clones, 70% to 90% seen once. Material for sequencing was PBMCs. The receptors here all came from a woman aged 18 to 35 in good health and CMV-seronegative.

The chain links TRBV10-3 to TRBJ2-7; TRBD1 agrees at 11 bases. CDR1 and CDR2 from the germline V gene are ENHRY and SYGVKD. V dropped 3 bases and J dropped 2; count of bases not matched to a gene: 3. The CDR3 totals 15 residues. This CDR3 is CAISDRDRGTYEQYF. The CDR3 DNA sequence: TGTGCCATCAGTGACCGGGACAGGGGGACCTACGAGCAGTACTTC.

This clone was counted a single time. The rearrangement uses TRBV6-1 and TRBJ2-5; unclear D gene. The ends were cut back, 1 base at V and 5 bases at J, with 14 bases in the middle. This CDR3 comprises 15 residues. CDR1 and CDR2 from the germline V gene are MNHNS and SASEGT. The CDR3 DNA sequence: TGTGCCAGCAGTGAAGTATGGCTCTCTCAGGAGACCCAGTACTTC. This translates into CASSEVWLSQETQYF.

The rearrangement uses TRBV25-1 and TRBJ1-2; perhaps TRBD1 as D (6 bases). Germline loops: CDR1 MGHDK, CDR2 SYGVNS. V lost 1 base to trimming and J lost 3 bases, with 6 bases between them. CDR3 length: 13 residues. CDR3 DNA sequence: TGTGCCAGCAGTGAATGGACAGACTATGGCTACACCTTC. It encodes CASSEWTDYGYTF.

The sample holds one count of this clone. This chain uses TRBV7-3 with TRBJ2-5; D not certain. V was pared by 3 bases and J by 4 bases, with 9 bases between. CDR1 and CDR2 from the germline V gene are SGHTA and FQGTGA. CDR3 length equals 13 residues. DNA of the CDR3: TGTGCCAGCAGCTTCGGTACCGGAGAGACCCAGTACTTC. It specifies CASSFGTGETQYF.

The chain recombines TRBV5-1 with TRBJ2-7; D is undetermined. Trimming took off 4 bases at V and 7 bases at J, with 12 bases between the two ends. There are 12 residues in the CDR3. Per germline, CDR1 SGHRS and CDR2 YFSETQ. CDR3 in DNA: TGCGCCAGCAGCCCGGTAGCTGGGGAGCAGTACTTC. Its protein is CASSPVAGEQYF. The full variable domain, with the rest looked up from reference TRBV5-1 and TRBJ2-7, is KAGVTQTPRYLIKTRGQQVTLSCSPISGHRSVSWYQQTPGQGLQFLFEYFSETQRNKGNFPGRFSGRQFSNSRSEMNVSTLELGDSALYLCASSPVAGEQYFGPGTRLTVT.

The J gene is TRBJ2-7, the V gene TRBV4-3; D is uncertain. The CDR3 covers 14 residues. Germline CDR1 LGHNA, CDR2 YSLEER. The V and J ends lost 0 bases and 4 bases respectively, with 10 bases between them. The CDR3: CASSQEIRVYEQYF. Here the CDR3 DNA reads TGCGCCAGCAGCCAAGAAATTCGGGTATACGAGCAGTACTTC.

As DNA, the CDR3 is TGTGCCAGCAGTGCTTCAGGGTTGACTAATGAAAAACTGTTTTTT. Its protein is CASSASGLTNEKLFF. The gene calls are TRBV25-1 and TRBJ1-4, with D possibly matching TRBD1 (5 bases). This CDR3 contains 15 residues. The V gene lost 4 bases and the J gene lost 2 bases, with 11 bases spanning the gap. In germline, CDR1 is MGHDK, CDR2 SYGVNS.

The rearrangement uses TRBV4-1 and TRBJ2-2, with 11 nucleotides matching TRBD2. In germline, CDR1 is MGHRA, CDR2 YSYEKL. V dropped 3 bases and J dropped 2; count of bases not matched to a gene: 5. This CDR3 has 17 residues. The CDR3 region is CASSQRTSGQNTGELFF. The CDR3 DNA follows: TGCGCCAGCAGCCAGCGGACTAGCGGGCAAAACACCGGGGAGCTGTTTTTT.

The chain couples TRBV14 to TRBJ2-3, with 7 bases lining up with TRBD2. V was pared by 10 bases and J by 6 bases, with 13 bases of the junction left unmatched. Germline CDR1 reads SGHDN; CDR2 reads FVKESK. The CDR3 has 14 residues. CDR3 loop: CATEPAGWADTQYF. The CDR3 region has the DNA TGTGCCACCGAGCCAGCGGGGTGGGCTGATACGCAGTATTTT.

The chain carries TRBV30 and TRBJ2-3; TRBD2 aligns across 8 bases. CDR1 GTSNPN and CDR2 SVGIG come from the germline V gene (reference sequence). The ends lost 7 bases at V and 6 bases at J; junction bases unmatched: 18. This CDR3 contains 16 residues. CDR3 in DNA: TGTGCCTCGTCGACGAGCGGGGGATACCCCATGGATACGCAGTATTTT. Translating gives CASSTSGGYPMDTQYF.

This clone showed up just once. The V call is TRBV6-1, the J call TRBJ2-1; a possible D gene is TRBD1 (6 bases). Germline loops: CDR1 MNHNS, CDR2 SASEGT. The CDR3 covers 16 residues. Trimming removed 3 bases from V and 10 bases from J, with 22 bases in between. Written as DNA, the CDR3 is TGTGCCAGCAGTGACGACAGGTGGGTCCCCCAGGGCGAGCAGTTCTTC. This sequence encodes CASSDDRWVPQGEQFF.

The chain is built from TRBV15 and TRBJ2-2, with TRBD1 identical over 7 bases. Germline V gives CDR1 LNHNV, CDR2 YYDKDF (reference sequence). The CDR3 covers 15 residues. The V segment lost 4 bases and the J segment 8 bases; nucleotides outside the gene matches: 10. CDR3 residues: CATSKGQFLPGELFF. CDR3 DNA: TGTGCCACCAGCAAGGGACAGTTTCTACCGGGGGAGCTGTTTTTT.

The gene calls are TRBV6-5 and TRBJ1-4; 8 bases are shared with TRBD1. The CDR3 is made up of 13 amino acids. J was trimmed by 8 bases and V by 10 bases; bases with no gene match: 9. The germline V gene encodes CDR1 MNHEY and CDR2 SVGAGI. The CDR3 DNA follows: TGTGCCACCCAGGGGGCGGTTGAGGAAAAACTGTTTTTT. This codes for CATQGAVEEKLFF.

This clone was counted a single time. The chain couples TRBV6-5 to TRBJ2-7, with 9 nucleotides matching TRBD2. The V gene's germline CDR1 is MNHEY and CDR2 SVGAGI. J gave up 2 bases and V 5 bases, and 4 bases lay outside the gene matches. The CDR3 runs 14 residues. CDR3 region: CASSTRTSAYEQYF. The CDR3, as DNA: TGTGCCAGCAGTACACGGACTAGCGCCTACGAGCAGTACTTC.

Only one count was recorded for this clone. The gene calls are TRBV11-1 and TRBJ2-5, with 13 bases that match TRBD2. The ends lost 3 bases at V and 5 bases at J; junction bases unmatched: 6. The CDR3 totals 16 residues. CDR1 SGHAT and CDR2 FQDESV come from the germline V gene (reference sequence). In DNA, the CDR3 is TGTGCCAGCAGCTTCCCGGGACTAGCGGGATGGGAGACCCAGTACTTC. This translates into CASSFPGLAGWETQYF. The full variable domain, rest sourced from reference TRBV11-1 and TRBJ2-5, is EAEVAQSPRYKITEKSQAVAFWCDPISGHATLYWYRQILGQGPELLVQFQDESVVDDSQLPKDRFSAERLKGVDSTLKIQPAELGDSAMYLCASSFPGLAGWETQYFGPGTRLLVL.

The rearrangement joins TRBV30 to TRBJ1-1; the D gene is possibly TRBD1 (6 bases). The CDR3 covers 13 residues. CDR1 GTSNPN and CDR2 SVGIG come from the germline V gene (reference sequence). Trimming took off 4 bases at V and 1 base at J, with 10 bases between the two ends. CDR3 sequence (DNA): TGTGCCTGGATCACACAGGGGAACACTGAAGCTTTCTTT. Encoded protein: CAWITQGNTEAFF.

The sample holds one count of this clone. The J gene is TRBJ2-5, the V gene TRBV7-2, with D maybe TRBD2 (5 bases). The length of the CDR3 is 16 residues. Trimming removed 4 bases at V and 0 bases at J, with 15 bases between. CDR1 and CDR2 from the germline V gene are SGHTA and FQGNSA. The CDR3 protein is CASSSGLERYQETQYF. CDR3 in DNA: TGTGCCAGCAGCTCTGGACTTGAAAGGTACCAAGAGACCCAGTACTTC.

The chain employs TRBV9 and TRBJ1-1; 9 nucleotides align to TRBD1. The V segment lost 6 bases and the J segment 4 bases; nucleotides outside the gene matches: 4. The CDR3 is 13 amino acids. The germline V gene has CDR1 SGDLS and CDR2 YYNGEE. CDR3 protein: CASKETGGTEAFF. The DNA for the CDR3 is TGTGCCAGCAAGGAGACAGGGGGCACTGAAGCTTTCTTT.

This clone appeared once. This specimen includes other DNA sequences encoding the same CDR3. The rearrangement uses TRBV29-1 and TRBJ1-1; D uncertain. The V end lost 3 bases, the J end lost 2 bases, and 7 bases lay between the germline ends. This CDR3 is 12 amino acids long. CDR1 SQVTM and CDR2 ANQGSEA come from the germline V gene. The CDR3 sequence: CSVERGNTEAFF. The CDR3 DNA sequence: TGCAGCGTTGAGCGGGGAAACACTGAAGCTTTCTTT. The full variable domain, rest sourced from reference TRBV29-1 and TRBJ1-1, is SAVISQKPSRDICQRGTSLTIQCQVDSQVTMMFWYRQQPGQSLTLIATANQGSEATYESGFVIDKFPISRPNLTFSTLTVSNMSPEDSSIYLCSVERGNTEAFFGQGTRLTVV.